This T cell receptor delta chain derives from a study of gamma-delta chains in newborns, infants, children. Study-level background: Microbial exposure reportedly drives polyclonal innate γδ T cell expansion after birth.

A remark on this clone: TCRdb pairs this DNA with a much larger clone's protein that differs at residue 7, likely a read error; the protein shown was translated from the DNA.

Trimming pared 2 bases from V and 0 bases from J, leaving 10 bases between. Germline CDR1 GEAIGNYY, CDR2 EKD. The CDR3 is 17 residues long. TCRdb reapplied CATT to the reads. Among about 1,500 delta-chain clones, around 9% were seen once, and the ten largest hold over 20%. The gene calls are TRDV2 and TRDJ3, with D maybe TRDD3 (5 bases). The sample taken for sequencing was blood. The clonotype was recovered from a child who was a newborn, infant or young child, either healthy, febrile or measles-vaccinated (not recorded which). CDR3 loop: CACDILESSWDTRQMFF. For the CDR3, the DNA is TGTGCCTGTGACATACTGGAGAGCTCCTGGGACACCCGACAGATGTTTTTC.